These 3 T cell receptor beta chains came from one sample sequenced in a study of T cells after yellow fever vaccination. TCRdb re-called the 5' RACE reads with MiXCR, one entry per CDR3 protein. This sample carries about 370,000 distinct CDR3 sequences, approximately 10% of them seen once, and the ten largest clones take 18%. Sequencing was performed on PBMCs, taken on the day of the first yellow fever vaccination. These receptors originate from a man aged 18 to 35 who received the YFV17D yellow fever vaccine.

The chain carries TRBV5-4 and TRBJ2-1; 12 nucleotides match TRBD2. Per germline, CDR1 SGHNT and CDR2 YYREEE (reference sequence). This CDR3 has 15 residues. The V and J ends lost 4 bases and 9 bases, in that order; junction bases with no gene match: 8. CDR3 in amino acids: CASSTTSGGIGEQFF. For the CDR3, the DNA is TGTGCCAGCAGCACAACTAGCGGGGGGATCGGTGAGCAGTTCTTC.

The chain links TRBV7-9 to TRBJ2-7; D is unresolved. Trimming took off 5 bases at V and 0 bases at J, with 20 bases between the two ends. There are 17 residues in the CDR3. The germline CDR1 and CDR2 sequences are SEHNR and FQNEAQ (reference sequence). The CDR3 DNA follows: TGTGCCAGCAGCCAACCCCAAGGGCAGACGAGCTCCTACGAGCAGTACTTC. This sequence encodes CASSQPQGQTSSYEQYF.

This clonotype was seen at least ten times. The chain recombines TRBV7-2 with TRBJ2-5, with 8 bases aligning to TRBD1. Per germline, CDR1 SGHTA and CDR2 FQGNSA. Trimming at V came to 3 bases and at J to 6 bases, leaving 6 bases not matched to a gene. CDR3 size: 14 residues. This chain's CDR3 is CASSFGQGEKTQYF. The CDR3 DNA reads TGTGCCAGCAGCTTCGGACAGGGAGAAAAGACCCAGTACTTC.